The 21 T cell receptor beta chains below were found in one sample sequenced in a study of Tregs in tolerant kidney transplant recipients. Sequenced by immunoSEQ multiplex PCR; TCRdb stores in-frame clones only, minus some. The repertoire includes 110,000 or so clones, 92% of them detected once, and roughly 0.63% sits in the top ten. The sample taken for sequencing was CD4+ T cells from blood. The receptor set was obtained from a human donor in good health.

The genes are TRBV10-1 and TRBJ1-1, with D hard to call. The CDR3 consists of 13 residues. Germline V CDR1 and CDR2: WNHNN, SYGVQD (reference sequence). V shed 4 bases and J shed 3 bases, with 9 bases lying between them. The DNA of the CDR3 is TGCGCCAGCAGTGCCAGCATGTACACTGAAGCTTTCTTT. Protein: CASSASMYTEAFF.

This clone was counted only a few times. The J gene is TRBJ2-2, the V gene TRBV6-1; possible D gene TRBD1, 6 bases. The CDR3 covers 14 residues. The ends were cut back, 2 bases at V and 7 bases at J, with 11 bases in the middle. Germline assignment: CDR1 MNHNS and CDR2 SASEGT. The chain's CDR3 is CASSEQQGFGELFF. For the CDR3, the DNA is TGTGCCAGCAGTGAACAACAGGGTTTCGGGGAGCTGTTTTTT.

This clone was counted once. V and J are TRBV23-1 and TRBJ2-4, with a tentative D call TRBD1 (5 bases). TRBV23-1 is known as an ORF, though its function is uncertain. V was cut by 3 bases and J by 0 bases, with 12 bases left in between. The CDR3 length is 16 residues. The DNA of the CDR3 is TGCGCCAGCAGTCACGCCAGGGCCCTAGCCAAAAACATTCAGTACTTC. Protein sequence: CASSHARALAKNIQYF.

This chain connects TRBV11-3 to TRBJ2-1; perhaps TRBD1 as D (6 bases). Germline V gives CDR1 SGHNT, CDR2 YENEEA. The V end was cut by 0 bases, the J end by 5 bases, with 11 bases between. CDR3 length: 15 amino acids. The CDR3 DNA reads as TGTGCCAGCAGCTTAGAGGGCAGGGGACACAATGAGCAGTTCTTC. It encodes CASSLEGRGHNEQFF.

This chain connects TRBV2 to TRBJ1-1; D is perhaps TRBD1 (6 bases). This CDR3 region has 14 residues. V was trimmed by 7 bases and J by 0 bases, leaving 12 bases between them. Germline CDR1 reads SNHLY; CDR2 reads FYNNEI. The CDR3 loop is CASTPGTLNTEAFF. The CDR3 DNA reads as TGTGCCAGCACCCCAGGGACACTGAACACTGAAGCTTTCTTT.

CDR3 sequence (DNA): TGTGCCAGTAGTGAGGGACGGACCTATAATTCACCCCTCCACTTT. Translating it yields CASSEGRTYNSPLHF. This chain connects TRBV19 to TRBJ1-6, with D tentatively TRBD1 (5 bases). The CDR3 extends over 15 amino acids. Per germline, CDR1 LNHDA and CDR2 SQIVND (reference sequence). The V gene lost 5 bases and the J gene lost 2 bases, with 10 bases spanning the gap.

The rearrangement links TRBV5-1 to TRBJ2-7, with a tentative D call TRBD1 (6 bases). Trimming took off 7 bases at V and 0 bases at J, with 14 bases between the two ends. This CDR3 contains 14 residues. Germline V CDR1 and CDR2: SGHRS, YFSETQ. The CDR3 sequence is CASSDRVYSYEQYF. The CDR3 DNA follows: TGCGCCAGCTCGGACAGAGTCTACTCCTACGAGCAGTACTTC.

This clone was counted once. The CDR3 loop reads CASSKRTGGNTEAFF. The CDR3 nucleotides read TGTGCCAGCAGTAAACGGACAGGGGGGAACACTGAAGCTTTCTTT. The chain links TRBV6-5 to TRBJ1-1; TRBD1 agrees at 10 bases. CDR3 length: 15 amino acids. CDR1 and CDR2 (germline): MNHEY, SVGAGI. V lost 5 bases to trimming and J lost 1 base; unmatched junction nucleotides: 4.

The V gene is TRBV30, the J gene TRBJ2-1; TRBD1 might be the D (5 bases). CDR3 length: 13 residues. V was shortened by 0 bases and J by 7 bases, with 10 bases between the two germline ends. Germline V gives CDR1 GTSNPN, CDR2 SVGIG (reference sequence). The CDR3 protein is CAWSVGRANEQFF. CDR3 bases: TGTGCCTGGAGTGTAGGCAGGGCGAATGAGCAGTTCTTC.

The chain carries TRBV11-3 and TRBJ2-5, with 9 bases lining up with TRBD1. The germline gives CDR1 SGHNT, CDR2 YENEEA. This CDR3 region has 17 residues. After removal of 5 bases from V and 3 bases from J, the junction contained 13 bases not matched to a gene. CDR3 bases: TGTGCCAGCAGCCCTAGACCAGGACAGGGGACGGAAGAGACCCAGTACTTC. The encoded protein is CASSPRPGQGTEETQYF.

The CDR3 here is CASSLVSQPPFNYGYTF. Written as DNA, the CDR3 is TGCGCCAGCAGCTTGGTTTCACAACCTCCTTTTAACTATGGCTACACCTTC. The chain joins TRBV5-1 to TRBJ1-2; D call uncertain. This CDR3 has 17 residues. Trimming took 0 bases from V and 1 from J, leaving 16 bases between them. Germline V lookup: CDR1 SGHRS, CDR2 YFSETQ.

This clone was detected only once. The chain recombines TRBV7-9 with TRBJ2-5; D may be TRBD2 (5 bases). This CDR3 comprises 18 residues. V was trimmed by 1 base and J by 7 bases, leaving 25 bases between them. Germline lookup yields CDR1 SEHNR and CDR2 FQNEAQ (reference sequence). CDR3 nucleotides: TGTGCCAGCAGCTTAGTGCGGGTTCTAGGAACCCCCAACGGGACCCAGTACTTC. This gives the protein CASSLVRVLGTPNGTQYF.

The V gene is TRBV9, the J gene TRBJ2-1; TRBD1 matches at 9 bases. CDR3 length equals 14 residues. Losses at the gene ends were 7 bases for V and 11 bases for J; bases not matched to a gene: 13. CDR1 SGDLS and CDR2 YYNGEE come from the germline V gene. CDR3 nucleotides: TGTGCCAGCGAGACAGGGGGGCTATCTACTAAGCAGTTCTTC. Its translation: CASETGGLSTKQFF. Looking up the rest from reference TRBV9 and TRBJ2-1 gives the full variable domain: DSGVTQTPKHLITATGQRVTLRCSPRSGDLSVYWYQQSLDQGLQFLIQYYNGEERAKGNILERFSAQQFPDLHSELNLSSLELGDSALYFCASETGGLSTKQFFGPGTRLTVL.

The gene calls are TRBV18 and TRBJ2-5; the match to TRBD1 covers 7 bases. CDR3 length: 13 amino acids. Germline lookup yields CDR1 KGHSH and CDR2 LQKENI. Unmatched junction bases numbered 0, after V lost 3 bases and J lost 2 bases. CDR3 DNA sequence: TGTGCCAGCTCACCGGGACAGCAAGAGACCCAGTACTTC. It specifies CASSPGQQETQYF.

The genes are TRBV7-9 and TRBJ1-4; tentatively, D is TRBD1 (6 bases). Germline V gene lookup returns CDR1 SEHNR and CDR2 FQNEAQ (reference sequence). Deletions cut 4 bases from V and 4 bases from J, with 10 bases between. The CDR3 covers 14 residues. The DNA of the CDR3 is TGTGCCAGCAGCTCTACAGGGTATAATGAAAAACTGTTTTTT. Amino acids: CASSSTGYNEKLFF.

The V call is TRBV5-5, the J call TRBJ1-5, with 8 bases identical to TRBD1. The CDR3 length is 14 residues. The germline CDR1 and CDR2 sequences are SGHKS and YYEKEE (reference sequence). V lost 4 bases and J lost 9; bases outside the gene matches: 9. The CDR3 DNA sequence: TGTGCCAGCAGCCTAAGACAGGGGTCAGCGCCCCAGCATTTT. Translated, it gives CASSLRQGSAPQHF.

This clone turned up a few times. J is TRBJ1-3 and V is TRBV9, with D possibly being TRBD1 (5 bases). Trimming shortened V by 0 bases and J by 2 bases, and 12 bases separated the two germline ends. Germline CDR1 and CDR2: SGDLS and YYNGEE. The CDR3 is made up of 16 amino acids. The CDR3 nucleotides are TGTGCCAGCAGCGTAGGGGAGACAGTCGCTGGAAACACCATATATTTT. This gives the protein CASSVGETVAGNTIYF.

The genes are TRBV7-2 and TRBJ2-3; D remains unclear. The length of the CDR3 is 14 residues. The germline CDR1 and CDR2 sequences are SGHTA and FQGNSA. V lost 8 bases, J lost 2 bases, and 14 bases lay in between. The CDR3 DNA is TGTGCCAGCTTCCGTTGGGGTAACACAGATACGCAGTATTTT. It specifies CASFRWGNTDTQYF.

The rearrangement uses TRBV5-1 and TRBJ2-5; D is uncertain. V dropped 0 bases and J dropped 5 bases, with 11 bases sitting between them. Germline V CDR1 and CDR2: SGHRS, YFSETQ. This CDR3 is 14 amino acids long. The CDR3 DNA reads TGCGCCAGCAGCTTGGGGCACTCCCTGGAGACCCAGTACTTC. Translating gives CASSLGHSLETQYF. Complete variable domain (other parts from reference TRBV5-1 and TRBJ2-5): KAGVTQTPRYLIKTRGQQVTLSCSPISGHRSVSWYQQTPGQGLQFLFEYFSETQRNKGNFPGRFSGRQFSNSRSEMNVSTLELGDSALYLCASSLGHSLETQYFGPGTRLLVL.

The chain links TRBV15 to TRBJ2-1; D unresolved. The germline V and J ends were trimmed by 0 bases and 8 bases, with 14 bases remaining between them. The CDR3 has 15 residues. Germline CDR1 LNHNV, CDR2 YYDKDF (reference sequence). CDR3 protein: CATSRDRLLLHEQFF. The CDR3 DNA reads as TGTGCCACCAGCAGAGATCGGTTACTATTGCATGAGCAGTTCTTC. Looking up the rest from reference TRBV15 and TRBJ2-1 gives the full variable domain: DAMVIQNPRYQVTQFGKPVTLSCSQTLNHNVMYWYQQKSSQAPKLLFHYYDKDFNNEADTPDNFQSRRPNTSFCFLDIRSPGLGDTAMYLCATSRDRLLLHEQFFGPGTRLTVL.

This chain links TRBV6-1 with TRBJ1-6; a weak D match, TRBD1 (5 bases). CDR1 is MNHNS and CDR2 is SASEGT in the germline V gene. The V and J ends lost 3 bases and 8 bases respectively, with 14 bases between them. The CDR3 is 15 residues long. The CDR3 DNA is TGTGCCAGCAGTGATCCCTCGGGGGGGGATTCACCCCTCCACTTT. Translating gives CASSDPSGGDSPLHF.